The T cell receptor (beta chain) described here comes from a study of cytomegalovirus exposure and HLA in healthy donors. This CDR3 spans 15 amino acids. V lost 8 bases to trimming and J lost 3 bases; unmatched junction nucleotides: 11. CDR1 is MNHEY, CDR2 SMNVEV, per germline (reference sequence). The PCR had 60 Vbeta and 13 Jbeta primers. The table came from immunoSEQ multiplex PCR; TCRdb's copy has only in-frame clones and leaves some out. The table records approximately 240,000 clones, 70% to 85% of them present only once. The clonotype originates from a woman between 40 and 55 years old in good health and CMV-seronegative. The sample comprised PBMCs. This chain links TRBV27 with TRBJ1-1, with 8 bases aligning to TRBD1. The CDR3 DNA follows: TGTGCCAGCTTTCCCCAACAGGGGGGTCACACTGAAGCTTTCTTT. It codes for CASFPQQGGHTEAFF.